The 14 T cell receptor beta chains presented below share a single source sample, sequenced in a study of T cell changes during pregnancy in multiple sclerosis. Generated by immunoSEQ multiplex PCR, the TCRdb table keeps only in-frame clones and is missing some. The sample gives some 100,000 clones, 85% to 95% of which show up once; over 0.7% is in the top ten. Here the sequenced sample was peripheral blood, taken before pregnancy. The receptors derive from a female donor with multiple sclerosis, enrolled in a pregnancy study.

This clone came up once. The chain couples TRBV27 to TRBJ1-1; D is perhaps TRBD1 (5 bases). V was shortened by 2 bases and J by 5 bases, with 18 bases between the two germline ends. From germline, CDR1 is MNHEY and CDR2 SMNVEV (reference sequence). CDR3 length: 16 residues. CDR3 DNA sequence: TGTGCCAGCAGTTTACAAGGGGCACATGTTGGGACTGAAGCTTTCTTT. Its protein is CASSLQGAHVGTEAFF.

The chain uses TRBV27 and TRBJ2-1; 7 bases fit TRBD1. The J segment lost 10 bases and the V segment lost 0 bases, leaving 6 bases of the junction unmatched. CDR1 is MNHEY, CDR2 SMNVEV, per germline (reference sequence). The CDR3 consists of 14 residues. The CDR3 DNA reads as TGTGCCAGCAGTTTATCACGGACAGGCCGAGAGCAGTTCTTC. This translates into CASSLSRTGREQFF.

The chain combines TRBV19 with TRBJ2-7; the match to TRBD2 covers 10 bases. The ends lost 5 bases at V and 1 base at J; junction bases unmatched: 14. Germline lookup yields CDR1 LNHDA and CDR2 SQIVND (reference sequence). This CDR3 is built from 18 residues. The chain's CDR3 is CASSHVSPLAGVSYEQYF. The CDR3 nucleotides are TGTGCCAGTAGTCATGTGTCCCCCCTAGCGGGAGTTTCCTACGAGCAGTACTTC.

The V call is TRBV7-8, the J call TRBJ2-7; a possible D gene is TRBD2 (6 bases). The CDR3 is 14 residues long. The ends were cut back, 4 bases at V and 3 bases at J, with 13 bases in the middle. The germline CDR1 and CDR2 sequences are SGHVS and FQNEAQ. The CDR3 loop is CASSSRDFNYEQYF. The CDR3 DNA follows: TGTGCCAGCAGCTCCCGGGACTTCAACTACGAGCAGTACTTC.

V is TRBV2 and J is TRBJ2-7; no definite D call. CDR1 and CDR2 (germline): SNHLY, FYNNEI. Trimming took 4 bases from V and 3 from J, leaving 10 bases between them. The CDR3 has 13 amino acids. The CDR3 protein is CASSVPEIYEQYF. The CDR3, as DNA: TGTGCCAGCAGTGTTCCAGAAATCTACGAGCAGTACTTC. Complete variable domain (other parts from reference TRBV2 and TRBJ2-7): EPEVTQTPSHQVTQMGQEVILRCVPISNHLYFYWYRQILGQKVEFLVSFYNNEISEKSEIFDDQFSVERPDGSNFTLKIRSTKLEDSAMYFCASSVPEIYEQYFGPGTRLTVT.

The chain employs TRBV5-1 and TRBJ2-1; maybe TRBD2 (6 bases). The CDR3 spans 14 residues. Between the trimmed V and J ends, which lost 2 bases and 4 bases, there was a span of 10 bases. In germline, CDR1 is SGHRS, CDR2 YFSETQ. CDR3 loop: CASSFIGRYNEQFF. CDR3 nucleotide sequence: TGCGCCAGCAGCTTTATCGGGAGATACAATGAGCAGTTCTTC.

The J gene is TRBJ1-1, the V gene TRBV2, with D perhaps TRBD1 (6 bases). V dropped 7 bases and J dropped 10 bases, with 13 bases sitting between them. The germline CDR1 and CDR2 sequences are SNHLY and FYNNEI. The CDR3 length is 11 residues. CDR3 DNA sequence: TGTGCCAGCACTGGGGGGGCGCCAGCTTTCTTT. As protein: CASTGGAPAFF.

This chain connects TRBV19 to TRBJ2-5; TRBD2 matches 13 bases. The CDR3 length is 15 residues. The V gene end was trimmed by 6 bases and the J gene end by 5 bases; junction bases not matched to a gene: 6. The germline gives CDR1 LNHDA, CDR2 SQIVND (reference sequence). Here the CDR3 DNA reads TGTGCCAGTAGAAAACTAGCGGGAGGGCCGGAGACCCAGTACTTC. Translated, it gives CASRKLAGGPETQYF. Full variable domain (remainder filled in from reference TRBV19 and TRBJ2-5): DGGITQSPKYLFRKEGQNVTLSCEQNLNHDAMYWYRQDPGQGLRLIYYSQIVNDFQKGDIAEGYSVSREKKESFPLTVTSAQKNPTAFYLCASRKLAGGPETQYFGPGTRLLVL.

V gene TRBV10-2 combines with J gene TRBJ2-7; the D gene is possibly TRBD1 (5 bases). Germline V lookup: CDR1 WSHSY, CDR2 SAAADI. Trimming removed 5 bases at V and 7 bases at J, with 12 bases between. The CDR3 runs 12 residues. The chain's CDR3 is CASSSQGVEQYF. The CDR3 DNA is TGCGCCAGCAGTTCGCAGGGCGTTGAGCAGTACTTC.

The rearrangement links TRBV9 to TRBJ2-1; 9 bases are shared with TRBD2. The CDR3 is 18 amino acids. V shed 0 bases and J 0 bases; nucleotides not matched to a gene: 7. Looked up from germline, CDR1 is SGDLS and CDR2 is YYNGEE. The CDR3 region has the DNA TGTGCCAGCAGCGTAGCTCGACTAGCGGTAAGCTCCTACAATGAGCAGTTCTTC. The encoded protein is CASSVARLAVSSYNEQFF.

J is TRBJ2-7 and V is TRBV11-3; 10 positions agree with TRBD1. The V gene end was trimmed by 2 bases and the J gene end by 3 bases; junction bases not matched to a gene: 4. CDR1 SGHNT and CDR2 YENEEA come from the germline V gene. This CDR3 contains 15 residues. Written as DNA, the CDR3 is TGTGCCAGCAGCTTAAGGGGACAGGGGAGCTACGAGCAGTACTTC. Amino acids: CASSLRGQGSYEQYF.

This rearrangement joins TRBV27 to TRBJ2-7; a weak D match, TRBD1 (5 bases). The ends were cut back, 2 bases at V and 2 bases at J, with 10 bases in the middle. Germline-derived CDR1 and CDR2 are MNHEY and SMNVEV (reference sequence). The CDR3 has 14 residues. CDR3 DNA: TGTGCCAGCAGTTTAACAGGATTAGCCTACGAGCAGTACTTC. It encodes CASSLTGLAYEQYF.

This sequence joins TRBV7-6 and TRBJ2-1; D perhaps matches TRBD2 (6 bases). The germline V and J ends were trimmed by 3 bases and 2 bases, with 11 bases remaining between them. Germline CDR1 SGHVS, CDR2 FNYEAQ. The CDR3 covers 15 residues. The CDR3 DNA sequence: TGTGCCAGCAGCTTTAGCGGATCCCCCTACAATGAGCAGTTCTTC. This sequence encodes CASSFSGSPYNEQFF.

The gene calls are TRBV10-3 and TRBJ2-7; 13 bases fit TRBD2. The CDR3 extends over 15 amino acids. Unmatched junction bases numbered 4, after V lost 6 bases and J lost 2 bases. The germline gives CDR1 ENHRY, CDR2 SYGVKD. The DNA for the CDR3 is TGTGCCATCAGGAAAGGACTAGCGGGAGCCTACGAGCAGTACTTC. This codes for CAIRKGLAGAYEQYF.